This T cell receptor beta chain was obtained from a study of T cell responses to AZD1222 COVID-19 vaccine. This table comes from immunoSEQ multiplex PCR, and its TCRdb copy is limited to in-frame clones, with some not included. The sample yields about 48,000 clones, 70% to 90% seen once. The origin of this receptor is an adult who received the AZD1222 COVID-19 vaccine. The specimen comprised peripheral blood, sampled 28 days after the second AZD1222 dose.

The CDR3 bases are TGTGCCAGCAGCCAGATAGCGGGGGACCCAGATACGCAGTATTTT. Amino acid sequence: CASSQIAGDPDTQYF. The chain uses TRBV7-2 and TRBJ2-3, with 9 nucleotides matching TRBD2. The V gene's germline CDR1 is SGHTA and CDR2 FQGNSA. Trimming cost V 5 bases and J 4 bases; bases outside gene matches: 7. This CDR3 spans 15 amino acids.